Listed below are T cell receptor beta chains from one sample, sequenced in a study of cytomegalovirus exposure and HLA in healthy donors. Repertoires were generated with immunoSEQ multiplex PCR, while TCRdb's copy carries only in-frame clones and drops some. The table has 65,000 to 90,000 clones, around 86% seen once. The specimen sequenced was PBMCs. The receptors were gathered from a woman younger than 45 in good health and CMV-seronegative. Each CDR3 is given with its conserved first and last residue. D genes are given only for firm matches. Clone size appears in some rows only: once, few, many, or a class for an expanded clone.

V gene: TRBV29-1; J gene: TRBJ1-1; D gene: TRBD1; clone size: -; CDR3 protein: CSGRIQGAEAFF; CDR3 DNA: TGCAGCGGGAGGATACAGGGGGCTGAAGCTTTCTTT
V gene: TRBV11-2; J gene: TRBJ1-2; D gene: -; clone size: -; CDR3 protein: CASSLEPGEYGYTF; CDR3 DNA: TGTGCCAGCAGCTTAGAACCCGGAGAATATGGCTACACCTTC
V gene: TRBV6-5; J gene: TRBJ2-7; D gene: TRBD2; clone size: -; CDR3 protein: CASSFRGGPYEQYF; CDR3 DNA: TGTGCCAGCAGTTTCCGGGGGGGCCCCTACGAGCAGTACTTC
V gene: TRBV11-3; J gene: TRBJ2-1; D gene: TRBD1; clone size: -; CDR3 protein: CASSWTGSSYNEQFF; CDR3 DNA: TGTGCCAGCAGTTGGACAGGGAGCTCCTACAATGAGCAGTTCTTC
V gene: TRBV7-3; J gene: TRBJ1-2; D gene: TRBD1; clone size: -; CDR3 protein: CASGSGTGAYGYTF; CDR3 DNA: TGTGCCAGCGGATCGGGGACAGGGGCTTATGGCTACACCTTC
V gene: TRBV7-9; J gene: TRBJ2-1; D gene: TRBD2; clone size: -; CDR3 protein: CASSSGTSGRATHNEQFF; CDR3 DNA: TGTGCCAGCAGCTCGGGGACTAGCGGGAGGGCGACCCACAATGAGCAGTTCTTC
V gene: TRBV7-9; J gene: TRBJ2-1; D gene: -; clone size: -; CDR3 protein: CSSSAPGIGSYNEQFF; CDR3 DNA: TGTTCCAGCAGCGCCCCCGGAATAGGGAGTTACAATGAGCAGTTCTTC
V gene: TRBV19; J gene: TRBJ2-3; D gene: TRBD2; clone size: -; CDR3 protein: CASSTGGDTQYF; CDR3 DNA: TGTGCCAGTAGTACGGGGGGAGATACGCAGTATTTT
V gene: TRBV6-5; J gene: TRBJ2-7; D gene: TRBD1; clone size: -; CDR3 protein: CASSIGQGAHYEQYF; CDR3 DNA: TGTGCCAGCAGTATTGGACAGGGGGCACATTACGAGCAGTACTTC
V gene: TRBV6-5; J gene: TRBJ2-7; D gene: TRBD1; clone size: few; CDR3 protein: CASSLQGVPYEQYF; CDR3 DNA: TGTGCCAGCAGTTTACAGGGGGTGCCCTACGAGCAGTACTTC
V gene: TRBV7-9; J gene: TRBJ2-3; D gene: TRBD1; clone size: -; CDR3 protein: CASSDRGDTTDTQYF; CDR3 DNA: TGTGCCAGCAGTGACAGGGGAGACACCACAGATACGCAGTATTTT
V gene: TRBV28; J gene: TRBJ2-7; D gene: TRBD1; clone size: -; CDR3 protein: CASRGQAPYEQYF; CDR3 DNA: TGTGCCAGCAGGGGACAGGCACCCTACGAGCAGTACTTC
V gene: TRBV5-4; J gene: TRBJ2-2; D gene: TRBD2; clone size: once; CDR3 protein: CASSSRSGTSGAGELFF; CDR3 DNA: TGTGCCAGCAGCTCCCGCTCCGGGACTAGCGGAGCCGGGGAGCTGTTTTTT
V gene: TRBV11-2; J gene: TRBJ2-3; D gene: -; clone size: -; CDR3 protein: CASSPSTDTQYF; CDR3 DNA: TGTGCCAGCAGCCCAAGCACAGATACGCAGTATTTT
V gene: TRBV19; J gene: TRBJ2-2; D gene: -; clone size: -; CDR3 protein: CASSGAGNTGELFF; CDR3 DNA: TGTGCCAGTAGCGGTGCAGGGAACACCGGGGAGCTGTTTTTT
V gene: TRBV4-3; J gene: TRBJ1-5; D gene: TRBD1; clone size: few; CDR3 protein: CASSHRQGGNQPQHF; CDR3 DNA: TGCGCCAGCAGCCACAGACAGGGCGGCAATCAGCCCCAGCATTTT
V gene: TRBV12-5; J gene: TRBJ1-1; D gene: -; clone size: -; CDR3 protein: CASGREPMNTEAFF; CDR3 DNA: TGTGCTAGTGGGCGGGAGCCCATGAACACTGAAGCTTTCTTT
V gene: TRBV5-1; J gene: TRBJ2-2; D gene: -; clone size: -; CDR3 protein: CASSLVQTNTGELFF; CDR3 DNA: TGCGCCAGCAGCTTGGTACAGACGAACACCGGGGAGCTGTTTTTT
V gene: TRBV28; J gene: TRBJ2-2; D gene: TRBD2; clone size: -; CDR3 protein: CALQSGLAGRRTGELFF; CDR3 DNA: TGTGCACTCCAATCGGGATTAGCGGGGAGGAGGACCGGGGAGCTGTTTTTT
V gene: TRBV9; J gene: TRBJ2-7; D gene: TRBD2; clone size: -; CDR3 protein: CASSVSSLAGGSYEQYF; CDR3 DNA: TGTGCCAGCAGCGTCTCCTCACTAGCGGGAGGGTCCTACGAGCAGTACTTC
V gene: TRBV5-1; J gene: TRBJ2-7; D gene: -; clone size: -; CDR3 protein: CASSLAPSPMRSEQYF; CDR3 DNA: TGCGCCAGCAGCTTGGCCCCTAGCCCCATGAGGAGCGAGCAGTACTTC
V gene: TRBV7-2; J gene: TRBJ1-1; D gene: -; clone size: -; CDR3 protein: CASSQGTGTEAFF; CDR3 DNA: TGTGCCAGCAGCCAGGGGACGGGGACTGAAGCTTTCTTT
V gene: TRBV6-6; J gene: TRBJ2-1; D gene: TRBD2; clone size: -; CDR3 protein: CASSPGEGLGDEQFF; CDR3 DNA: TGTGCCAGCAGCCCCGGGGAGGGCCTTGGAGATGAGCAGTTCTTC
V gene: TRBV6-1; J gene: TRBJ1-1; D gene: TRBD1; clone size: -; CDR3 protein: CGTGQGNGAFF; CDR3 DNA: TGTGGAACGGGACAGGGTAATGGAGCTTTCTTT
V gene: TRBV7-9; J gene: TRBJ1-1; D gene: -; clone size: -; CDR3 protein: CSSSRPGSGNTEAFF; CDR3 DNA: TGTTCCAGCAGCCGACCAGGGTCGGGGAACACTGAAGCTTTCTTT
V gene: TRBV29-1; J gene: TRBJ2-1; D gene: -; clone size: -; CDR3 protein: CSVEEGYYNEQFF; CDR3 DNA: TGCAGCGTTGAGGAGGGGTACTACAATGAGCAGTTCTTC
V gene: TRBV19; J gene: TRBJ1-2; D gene: TRBD1; clone size: -; CDR3 protein: CASSIVRGDRGRKLSYGYTF; CDR3 DNA: TGTGCCAGTAGTATCGTAAGAGGGGACAGGGGGCGCAAACTTTCCTATGGCTACACCTTC
V gene: TRBV27; J gene: TRBJ1-1; D gene: -; clone size: -; CDR3 protein: CASSGWFTEAFF; CDR3 DNA: TGTGCCAGCAGCGGGTGGTTCACTGAAGCTTTCTTT
V gene: TRBV15; J gene: TRBJ1-6; D gene: TRBD1; clone size: -; CDR3 protein: CATSGNQGTGLYNSPLHF; CDR3 DNA: TGTGCCACCAGCGGAAATCAGGGGACAGGGCTTTATAATTCACCCCTCCACTTT
V gene: TRBV5-1; J gene: TRBJ2-3; D gene: -; clone size: once; CDR3 protein: CASSSIADSTDTQYF; CDR3 DNA: TGCGCCAGCAGCTCCATAGCGGATAGCACAGATACGCAGTATTTT
V gene: TRBV19; J gene: TRBJ1-3; D gene: TRBD1; clone size: -; CDR3 protein: CASTTGGAIGNTIYF; CDR3 DNA: TGTGCCAGTACCACAGGGGGCGCGATCGGAAACACCATATATTTT
V gene: TRBV18; J gene: TRBJ1-5; D gene: -; clone size: -; CDR3 protein: CASSPGGGQPQHF; CDR3 DNA: TGTGCCAGCTCACCAGGGGGCGGTCAGCCCCAGCATTTT
V gene: TRBV27; J gene: TRBJ2-7; D gene: -; clone size: -; CDR3 protein: CASSPSASYEQYF; CDR3 DNA: TGTGCCAGCAGTCCCTCTGCCTCCTACGAGCAGTACTTC
V gene: TRBV9; J gene: TRBJ1-1; D gene: TRBD1; clone size: -; CDR3 protein: CASSPRQGSAAFF; CDR3 DNA: TGTGCCAGCAGCCCTAGACAGGGGTCGGCCGCTTTCTTT
V gene: TRBV28; J gene: TRBJ1-4; D gene: TRBD1; clone size: -; CDR3 protein: CASSLYRIFGQAPANEKLFF; CDR3 DNA: TGTGCCAGCAGTTTATACAGGATTTTCGGACAGGCACCGGCAAATGAAAAACTGTTTTTT
V gene: TRBV5-1; J gene: TRBJ1-4; D gene: TRBD1; clone size: -; CDR3 protein: CASSLGPQGARGSNEKLFF; CDR3 DNA: TGCGCCAGCAGCTTGGGACCACAGGGGGCCCGCGGTTCTAATGAAAAACTGTTTTTT
V gene: TRBV9; J gene: TRBJ2-1; D gene: -; clone size: -; CDR3 protein: CASSPTRGLGTYNEQFF; CDR3 DNA: TGTGCCAGCAGCCCAACGCGCGGGCTTGGAACCTACAATGAGCAGTTCTTC
V gene: TRBV6-5; J gene: TRBJ2-7; D gene: -; clone size: -; CDR3 protein: CAPAGGALLYEQYF; CDR3 DNA: TGTGCCCCCGCCGGCGGGGCCCTCCTCTACGAGCAGTACTTC
V gene: TRBV11-3; J gene: TRBJ2-1; D gene: -; clone size: -; CDR3 protein: CASSPGPSVGNEQFF; CDR3 DNA: TGTGCCAGCAGCCCAGGGCCGTCCGTGGGCAATGAGCAGTTCTTC
V gene: TRBV15; J gene: TRBJ2-7; D gene: -; clone size: -; CDR3 protein: CATSRVRGNYEQYF; CDR3 DNA: TGTGCCACCAGCAGAGTCAGGGGAAATTACGAGCAGTACTTC
V gene: TRBV11-2; J gene: TRBJ1-1; D gene: TRBD1; clone size: -; CDR3 protein: CATSGHTGVGTEAFF; CDR3 DNA: TGTGCCACATCCGGCCATACAGGGGTGGGGACTGAAGCTTTCTTT